This is a list of T cell receptor beta chains from one sample in a study of T cells expressing NK-cell markers. TCRdb derives one entry per CDR3 protein from the 5' RACE reads, leaving out DNA. The sample yields 250,000 or so distinct CDR3 sequences, of which the top ten take up roughly 4.2%. Sequencing was done on a sample of blood T cells: a sorted CD56 or NKG2C T cell subset, CD4+ or CD8+ T cells, or bulk PBMC T cells (not recorded which). Receptors were obtained from a woman between 18 and 69 years old in good health. Each CDR3 is given with its conserved first and last residue. Each record gives: V gene, J gene, CDR3 length, CDR3 protein.

>TRBV7-8|TRBJ2-3|17
CASSRISGRAGTDTQYF
>TRBV29-1|TRBJ2-5|12
CSVVAVQETQYF
>TRBV11-2|TRBJ1-6|12
CASTLTNSPLHF
>TRBV6-2/TRBV6-3|TRBJ2-6|22
CASSRRDRGLTHPFSGANVLTF
>TRBV12-3/TRBV12-4|TRBJ2-2|15
CASSISGADTGELFF
>TRBV6-1|TRBJ2-3|16
CASSEASSHTGDTQYF
>TRBV11-2|TRBJ2-1|16
CASSLVGGLTYNEQFF
>TRBV5-6|TRBJ2-3|14
CASSPGTLTDTQYF
>TRBV11-2|TRBJ2-1|15
CASSFGLAGNNEQFF
>TRBV20-1|TRBJ2-7|14
CSASLGKGSYEQYF
>TRBV12-3/TRBV12-4|TRBJ2-3|15
CASSRRGTSTDTQYF
>TRBV29-1|TRBJ1-2|11
CSVGQGNGYTF
>TRBV29-1|TRBJ1-1|13
CSVKHVMNTEAFF